A single sample is the source of the 14 T cell receptor beta chains below, sequenced in a study of blood T cell repertoires in COVID-19. Profiling relied on immunoSEQ multiplex PCR, and the TCRdb table lists in-frame clones only, not all of them. The sample yields 270,000 or so clones, around 88% seen once. Sequencing input: PBMCs or T cells enriched from blood (not recorded which). The receptor set was obtained from a woman aged 40 to 50 with acute COVID-19.

J is TRBJ2-7 and V is TRBV19; TRBD2 is a possible D gene (6 bases). V was clipped by 3 bases and J by 5 bases, with 14 bases between them. Germline V CDR1 and CDR2: LNHDA, SQIVND (reference sequence). This CDR3 comprises 14 residues. CDR3 loop: CASSIRGSKNEQYF. In DNA, the CDR3 is TGTGCCAGTAGTATCCGGGGGAGTAAGAACGAGCAGTACTTC.

J is TRBJ2-5 and V is TRBV5-1; 9 bases match TRBD1. V shed 4 bases, J shed 0 bases, and the junction held 10 bases outside the gene matches. Germline values: CDR1 SGHRS, CDR2 YFSETQ. This CDR3 comprises 17 residues. CDR3 DNA: TGCGCCAGCAGCAGAACCGGGACAGGGTCCTACCAAGAGACCCAGTACTTC. It translates to CASSRTGTGSYQETQYF.

The chain carries TRBV2 and TRBJ1-4; TRBD1 matches at 11 bases. This CDR3 is built from 18 residues. Germline V gene lookup returns CDR1 SNHLY and CDR2 FYNNEI. J lost 2 bases, V lost 7 bases, and 12 bases had no gene match. CDR3 loop: CASNYGQGARVTNEKLFF. CDR3 nucleotides: TGTGCCAGCAACTACGGACAGGGGGCGCGGGTGACTAATGAAAAACTGTTTTTT.

This chain connects TRBV5-1 to TRBJ1-4, with D possibly being TRBD1 (6 bases). The V and J ends lost 4 bases and 5 bases respectively, with 12 bases between them. The length of the CDR3 is 14 residues. Germline V gene lookup returns CDR1 SGHRS and CDR2 YFSETQ. The DNA of the CDR3 is TGCGCCAGCAGCACGTTCCAGGGGAATGAAAAACTGTTTTTT. The encoded protein is CASSTFQGNEKLFF.

The rearrangement links TRBV7-2 to TRBJ2-4; 7 bases map to TRBD2. Trimming removed 2 bases from V and 1 base from J; junction bases left unmatched: 8. The CDR3 sequence is 17 residues long. From germline, CDR1 is SGHTA and CDR2 FQGNSA. In nucleotides, the CDR3 is TGTGCCAGCAGCTTACGGGGCGGGAGCGGGGCCAAAAACATTCAGTACTTC. This encodes CASSLRGGSGAKNIQYF.

This chain uses TRBV19 with TRBJ1-4; 9 positions agree with TRBD1. Losses at the gene ends were 6 bases for V and 6 bases for J; bases not matched to a gene: 2. The germline gives CDR1 LNHDA, CDR2 SQIVND (reference sequence). The CDR3 totals 13 residues. The CDR3 DNA reads TGTGCCAGTAGGCGGACAGGGGATGAAAAACTGTTTTTT. It specifies CASRRTGDEKLFF.

This sequence joins TRBV24-1 and TRBJ2-5; 8 bases map to TRBD2. The CDR3 is 19 amino acids. The V and J ends lost 0 bases and 5 bases, in that order; junction bases with no gene match: 16. Germline CDR1 and CDR2: KGHDR and SFDVKD. The DNA of the CDR3 is TGTGCCACCAGTGATTTGGCACGAACCTCCGGGACTAGGGCGGAGACCCAGTACTTC. Translated, it gives CATSDLARTSGTRAETQYF.

V and J are TRBV2 and TRBJ2-1; TRBD2 aligns across 12 bases. The CDR3 extends over 16 amino acids. CDR1 and CDR2 from the germline V gene are SNHLY and FYNNEI. After removal of 5 bases from V and 5 bases from J, the junction contained 7 bases not matched to a gene. The CDR3 sequence is CASSPTSGRLNNEQFF. In DNA form, the CDR3 reads TGTGCCAGCAGTCCGACTAGCGGGAGACTTAACAATGAGCAGTTCTTC.

This clone has just one count. The chain has TRBV9 and TRBJ1-1; weak D call: TRBD1 (5 bases). Trimming took 0 bases from V and 10 from J, leaving 13 bases between them. Germline CDR1 is SGDLS and CDR2 is YYNGEE. The CDR3 is 13 amino acids. The CDR3 sequence is CASSVEDISGAFF. CDR3 DNA: TGTGCCAGCAGCGTAGAGGACATTTCCGGAGCTTTCTTT.

This chain links TRBV12-3 or TRBV12-4 with TRBJ1-5; weak D call: TRBD1 (5 bases). The CDR3 runs 13 residues. The V end lost 3 bases, the J end lost 5 bases, and 8 bases lay between the germline ends. This CDR3 reads CASSLGTYQPQHF. CDR3 coding DNA: TGTGCCAGCAGTTTGGGGACTTATCAGCCCCAGCATTTT.

The chain has TRBV10-1 and TRBJ2-5; D may be TRBD1 (5 bases). Germline values: CDR1 WNHNN, CDR2 SYGVQD (reference sequence). The length of the CDR3 is 14 residues. V lost 3 bases and J lost 1, with 9 bases in between. CDR3 coding DNA: TGCGCCAGCAGTGAAAGCAGGGCCCAAGAGACCCAGTACTTC. This translates into CASSESRAQETQYF.

The V call is TRBV5-4, the J call TRBJ2-1; 11 bases fit TRBD2. This CDR3 region has 17 residues. J lost 6 bases, V lost 0 bases, and 8 bases had no gene match. CDR1 and CDR2 (germline): SGHNT, YYREEE (reference sequence). CDR3 DNA: TGTGCCAGCAGCTTGGATATTAGCGGGAGGGGCGGCAATGAGCAGTTCTTC. Protein sequence: CASSLDISGRGGNEQFF.

A few counts support this clone. The CDR3 loop reads CASSLTTGNLAGELFF. The CDR3 DNA follows: TGTGCCAGCTCACTGACGACAGGGAACTTGGCCGGGGAGCTGTTTTTT. The chain couples TRBV18 to TRBJ2-2; 7 nucleotides align to TRBD1. The V segment lost 4 bases and the J segment 6 bases; nucleotides outside the gene matches: 11. Germline V gene data show CDR1 as KGHSH and CDR2 as LQKENI. This CDR3 is 16 amino acids long.

This sequence joins TRBV19 and TRBJ1-3; 8 nucleotides agree with TRBD1. Germline trimming cut 6 bases from V and 6 bases from J; bases unmatched to any gene: 25. This CDR3 region has 20 residues. Germline V lookup: CDR1 LNHDA, CDR2 SQIVND (reference sequence). DNA for the CDR3: TGTGCCAGTAGAAGGGGGACAGGTGACCTCCTTAGTACGTTTGTAAACACCATATATTTT. Its protein product is CASRRGTGDLLSTFVNTIYF. Filled out from reference TRBV19 and TRBJ1-3, the complete variable domain reads DGGITQSPKYLFRKEGQNVTLSCEQNLNHDAMYWYRQDPGQGLRLIYYSQIVNDFQKGDIAEGYSVSREKKESFPLTVTSAQKNPTAFYLCASRRGTGDLLSTFVNTIYFGEGSWLTVV.